This T cell receptor beta chain was recorded in a study of CD8 T cells in ankylosing spondylitis. Study observations and caveats: Seemingly characteristic of ankylosing spondylitis blood was a TCR beta motif consisting of under 10 highly homologous variants. Reported data indicate significant enrichment of disease-linked clones within matched ankylosing spondylitis synovial fluid.

Trimming cost V 4 bases and J 5 bases, with 15 bases left between them. The CDR3 length is 14 residues. Germline CDR1 reads DFQATT; CDR2 reads SNEGSKA (reference sequence). TCRdb fed the 5' RACE reads into MiXCR, producing one record per CDR3 protein. The profile shows 200,000 to 250,000 distinct CDR3 sequences, over 9.5% of them singletons. This clonotype was seen at least ten times. What it recognizes is unknown. The chain links TRBV20-1 to TRBJ2-1; tentatively, D is TRBD2 (6 bases). The clonotype was recovered from a male donor with ankylosing spondylitis or in good health (not recorded which). Sequenced material: blood, either unsorted or a sorted T cell fraction (not recorded which). In nucleotides, the CDR3 is TGCAGTGCTATTGGGGCGGGGTGGGACAATGAGCAGTTCTTC. Translating gives CSAIGAGWDNEQFF.